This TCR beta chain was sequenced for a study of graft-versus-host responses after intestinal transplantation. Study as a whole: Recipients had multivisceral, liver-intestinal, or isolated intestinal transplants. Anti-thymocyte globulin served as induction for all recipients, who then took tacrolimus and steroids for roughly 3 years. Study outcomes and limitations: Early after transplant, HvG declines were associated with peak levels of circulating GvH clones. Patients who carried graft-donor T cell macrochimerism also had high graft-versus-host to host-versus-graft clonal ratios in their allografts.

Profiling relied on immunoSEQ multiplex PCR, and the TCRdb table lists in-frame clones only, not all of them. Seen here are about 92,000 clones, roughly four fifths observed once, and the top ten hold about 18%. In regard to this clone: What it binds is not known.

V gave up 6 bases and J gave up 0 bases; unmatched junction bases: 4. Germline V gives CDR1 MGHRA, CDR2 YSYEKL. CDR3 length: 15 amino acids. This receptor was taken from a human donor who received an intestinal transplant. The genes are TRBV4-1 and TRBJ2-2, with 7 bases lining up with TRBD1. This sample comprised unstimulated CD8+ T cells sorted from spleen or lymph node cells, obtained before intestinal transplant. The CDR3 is CASSPDRANTGELFF. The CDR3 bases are TGCGCCAGCAGTCCTGACAGGGCGAACACCGGGGAGCTGTTTTTT.